A single sample is the source of the 21 T cell receptor beta chains below, sequenced in a study of blood T cell repertoires in COVID-19. This table comes from immunoSEQ multiplex PCR, and its TCRdb copy is limited to in-frame clones, with some not included. In the table there are a few hundred thousand clones, 88% of which are singletons. The source material was PBMCs or T cells enriched from blood (not recorded which). The receptors come from a woman in her thirties or forties who had recovered from COVID-19.

The chain couples TRBV10-3 to TRBJ2-3, with D possibly being TRBD2 (6 bases). Germline CDR1 reads ENHRY; CDR2 reads SYGVKD. The CDR3 spans 12 residues. The ends were cut back, 8 bases at V and 0 bases at J, with 6 bases in the middle. CDR3 sequence: CAIRGSTDTQYF. As DNA, the CDR3 is TGTGCCATCCGGGGGAGCACAGATACGCAGTATTTT.

This clone was picked up one time. The rearrangement joins TRBV5-1 to TRBJ1-2, with D perhaps matching TRBD1 (5 bases). Germline V gene data show CDR1 as SGHRS and CDR2 as YFSETQ. The CDR3 covers 16 residues. Trimming removed 0 bases at V and 8 bases at J, with 20 bases between. In nucleotides, the CDR3 is TGCGCCAGCAGCTTGGATCTGTCCGGGGGGTTACTGGGCTACACCTTC. It specifies CASSLDLSGGLLGYTF. The full variable domain, with the rest looked up from reference TRBV5-1 and TRBJ1-2, is KAGVTQTPRYLIKTRGQQVTLSCSPISGHRSVSWYQQTPGQGLQFLFEYFSETQRNKGNFPGRFSGRQFSNSRSEMNVSTLELGDSALYLCASSLDLSGGLLGYTFGSGTRLTVV.

The rearrangement uses TRBV11-2 and TRBJ2-1; 8 bases map to TRBD1. The J segment lost 7 bases and the V segment lost 5 bases, leaving 10 bases of the junction unmatched. The V gene's germline CDR1 is SGHAT and CDR2 FQNNGV. This CDR3 has 15 amino acids. The CDR3 is CASSQTGGGGNEQFF. CDR3 coding DNA: TGTGCCAGCAGCCAAACAGGGGGAGGAGGGAATGAGCAGTTCTTC.

The chain is built from TRBV5-6 and TRBJ1-4, with 7 bases matching TRBD1. CDR3 size: 13 residues. Germline V gene data show CDR1 as SGHDT and CDR2 as YYEEEE. V shed 1 base and J 6 bases; nucleotides not matched to a gene: 0. CDR3 residues: CASSLTGDEKLFF. CDR3 bases: TGTGCCAGCAGCTTGACAGGGGATGAAAAACTGTTTTTT.

The V call is TRBV4-3, the J call TRBJ2-1; D not certain. Trimming removed 0 bases from V and 2 bases from J, with 11 bases in between. The germline V gene encodes CDR1 LGHNA and CDR2 YSLEER. The CDR3 is made up of 16 amino acids. In nucleotides, the CDR3 is TGCGCCAGCAGCCAAGAGCTATCCGAGACCTACAATGAGCAGTTCTTC. Protein product: CASSQELSETYNEQFF.

The V gene is TRBV19, the J gene TRBJ1-5, with a tentative D call TRBD1 (5 bases). The CDR3 sequence is 15 residues long. Germline-derived CDR1 and CDR2 are LNHDA and SQIVND (reference sequence). The V end was cut by 4 bases, the J end by 0 bases, with 10 bases between. In DNA, the CDR3 is TGTGCCAGTAGTACTAGGACACATAGCAATCAGCCCCAGCATTTT. Translated: CASSTRTHSNQPQHF.

V gene TRBV11-3 combines with J gene TRBJ2-5; TRBD2 agrees at 7 bases. CDR1 is SGHNT, CDR2 YENEEA, per germline. V dropped 5 bases and J dropped 4; count of bases not matched to a gene: 10. The CDR3 consists of 15 residues. CDR3 nucleotide sequence: TGTGCCAGCAGCCAGGATCATGGGGGGGGAGAGACCCAGTACTTC. Its protein is CASSQDHGGGETQYF.

This rearrangement joins TRBV5-4 to TRBJ2-1; 11 positions match TRBD2. J lost 4 bases, V lost 5 bases, and 5 bases had no gene match. CDR3 length: 15 amino acids. Per germline, CDR1 SGHNT and CDR2 YYREEE (reference sequence). The CDR3 sequence: CASSQTSGAYNEQFF. The CDR3 DNA is TGTGCCAGCAGTCAGACTAGCGGGGCTTACAATGAGCAGTTCTTC.

The chain couples TRBV5-1 to TRBJ2-5, with 16 bases that match TRBD2. The CDR3 runs 17 residues. CDR1 SGHRS and CDR2 YFSETQ come from the germline V gene. The trim removed 3 bases at V and 5 bases at J, leaving 7 bases unmatched. In nucleotides, the CDR3 is TGCGCCAGCAGCTCCGGGACTAGCGGGAGGGCCCTTGAGACCCAGTACTTC. Translated: CASSSGTSGRALETQYF.

V and J are TRBV5-4 and TRBJ2-1; 8 nucleotides match TRBD1. V shed 3 bases and J 12 bases; nucleotides not matched to a gene: 2. Germline CDR1 reads SGHNT; CDR2 reads YYREEE (reference sequence). The CDR3 consists of 11 residues. The CDR3 is CASSSGTGQFF. As DNA, the CDR3 is TGTGCCAGCAGCTCCGGGACAGGGCAGTTCTTC.

The chain couples TRBV7-9 to TRBJ2-1, with 15 bases that match TRBD2. The ends lost 5 bases at V and 10 bases at J; junction bases unmatched: 6. CDR3 length: 15 amino acids. Germline V gene data show CDR1 as SEHNR and CDR2 as FQNEAQ (reference sequence). The CDR3 bases are TGTGCCAGCAGCGACGGGACTAGCGGGAGGAGGGAGCAGTTCTTC. The encoded protein is CASSDGTSGRREQFF.

The gene calls are TRBV14 and TRBJ2-3; D gene unclear. Germline V gene lookup returns CDR1 SGHDN and CDR2 FVKESK. V lost 0 bases and J lost 6, with 13 bases in between. CDR3 length: 15 amino acids. CDR3 coding DNA: TGTGCCAGCAGCCAAGATCGTACTGCCTCGGATACGCAGTATTTT. Protein product: CASSQDRTASDTQYF. The whole variable domain, remainder taken from reference TRBV14 and TRBJ2-3, is EAGVTQFPSHSVIEKGQTVTLRCDPISGHDNLYWYRRVMGKEIKFLLHFVKESKQDESGMPNNRFLAERTGGTYSTLKVQPAELEDSGVYFCASSQDRTASDTQYFGPGTRLTVL.

The rearrangement uses TRBV11-2 and TRBJ2-7; TRBD2 is a possible D gene (5 bases). V gave up 5 bases and J gave up 6 bases, with 14 bases separating them. CDR1 is SGHAT, CDR2 FQNNGV, per germline. The CDR3 covers 13 residues. This chain's CDR3 is CASSTGSLREQYF. CDR3 coding DNA: TGTGCCAGCAGCACGGGGTCTCTTCGCGAGCAGTACTTC.

This clone was recorded once. The chain recombines TRBV24-1 with TRBJ1-2, with 8 nucleotides matching TRBD1. Per germline, CDR1 KGHDR and CDR2 SFDVKD. J lost 4 bases, V lost 3 bases, and 6 bases had no gene match. The CDR3 covers 15 residues. CDR3 sequence: CATSDRTGSSYGYTF. The CDR3 DNA reads as TGTGCCACCAGTGATCGGACAGGGTCAAGCTATGGCTACACCTTC.

V usage is TRBV27 and J usage is TRBJ1-1, with D unresolved. V was clipped by 3 bases and J by 0 bases, with 11 bases between them. The CDR3 runs 15 residues. In germline, CDR1 is MNHEY, CDR2 SMNVEV (reference sequence). CDR3 nucleotides: TGTGCCAGCAGTTTCCTTTCTTTAATGAACACTGAAGCTTTCTTT. Translated, it gives CASSFLSLMNTEAFF.

This clone has only one observation. The V and J genes are TRBV9 and TRBJ2-1, with TRBD2 matching over 7 bases. Losses at the gene ends were 4 bases for V and 1 base for J; bases not matched to a gene: 17. Germline V gene sequence: CDR1 SGDLS, CDR2 YYNGEE. The length of the CDR3 is 19 residues. This chain's CDR3 is CASSPPKGRASFSYNEQFF. CDR3 coding DNA: TGTGCCAGCAGCCCCCCGAAGGGGAGGGCTAGTTTTTCCTACAATGAGCAGTTCTTC. Supplemented by reference TRBV9 and TRBJ2-1, the full variable domain reads DSGVTQTPKHLITATGQRVTLRCSPRSGDLSVYWYQQSLDQGLQFLIQYYNGEERAKGNILERFSAQQFPDLHSELNLSSLELGDSALYFCASSPPKGRASFSYNEQFFGPGTRLTVL.

This clone was seen only once. The rearrangement uses TRBV19 and TRBJ2-7, with 9 bases lining up with TRBD1. The CDR3 runs 14 residues. The ends lost 3 bases at V and 4 bases at J; junction bases unmatched: 4. Germline V gene data show CDR1 as LNHDA and CDR2 as SQIVND (reference sequence). The CDR3 bases are TGTGCCAGTAGTATGGGGACAGGGCCTTACGAGCAGTACTTC. This gives the protein CASSMGTGPYEQYF.

The gene calls are TRBV18 and TRBJ2-1, with D maybe TRBD2 (6 bases). The germline V and J ends were trimmed by 0 bases and 8 bases, with 11 bases remaining between them. CDR3 length: 14 residues. The germline CDR1 and CDR2 sequences are KGHSH and LQKENI. CDR3 DNA: TGTGCCAGCTCACCACCGGCGGGGTTTGATGAGCAGTTCTTC. Protein product: CASSPPAGFDEQFF.

With respect to this clone: Within the sample, other DNA sequences also encode this same CDR3. The chain joins TRBV19 to TRBJ2-1; 9 nucleotides agree with TRBD1. Germline CDR1 is LNHDA and CDR2 is SQIVND (reference sequence). The CDR3 covers 15 residues. Germline trimming cut 7 bases from V and 1 base from J; bases unmatched to any gene: 5. CDR3 protein: CASTPGQGSYNEQFF. CDR3 bases: TGTGCCAGTACCCCCGGACAGGGGTCCTACAATGAGCAGTTCTTC.

The chain couples TRBV5-1 to TRBJ2-5; 8 bases agree with TRBD2. Germline V gene sequence: CDR1 SGHRS, CDR2 YFSETQ. V was pared by 1 base and J by 2 bases, with 1 base of the junction left unmatched. The CDR3 has 14 residues. The CDR3 DNA is TGCGCCAGCAGCTTGACTAGCGGACAAGAGACCCAGTACTTC. This encodes CASSLTSGQETQYF.

The chain carries TRBV3-1 (or the pseudogene TRBV3-2) and TRBJ1-1; the D is unclear. Per germline, CDR1 LGHDT and CDR2 YNNKEL (reference sequence). V was trimmed by 0 bases and J by 2 bases, leaving 7 bases between them. The CDR3 has 14 residues. The CDR3 DNA follows: TGTGCCAGCAGCCAAGATTCAGTCAACACTGAAGCTTTCTTT. This encodes CASSQDSVNTEAFF.